These 17 T cell receptor beta chains were all obtained from the same sample, sequenced in a study of cytomegalovirus exposure and HLA in healthy donors. The PCR used 60 Vbeta and 13 Jbeta primers. Libraries were prepared by immunoSEQ multiplex PCR; TCRdb keeps only in-frame clonotypes and omits some of them. Of 55,000 to 75,000 clones listed, 65% to 75% are singletons. The specimen was PBMCs. These receptor sequences come from a man in his thirties or forties in good health and CMV-seropositive.

This clone was seen only a few times. The DNA for the CDR3 is TGTGCCATTCCAAAAGCGGGGGTTGGTACTAACTATGGCTACACCTTC. It yields the protein CAIPKAGVGTNYGYTF. The V call is TRBV10-3, the J call TRBJ1-2; D may be TRBD1 (5 bases). Trimming took 9 bases from V and 0 from J, leaving 20 bases between them. The germline V gene encodes CDR1 ENHRY and CDR2 SYGVKD. CDR3 length: 16 amino acids.

This sequence joins TRBV5-5 and TRBJ1-2; no clear D. Trimming cost V 7 bases and J 3 bases, with 19 bases left between them. The germline V gene has CDR1 SGHKS and CDR2 YYEKEE (reference sequence). This CDR3 contains 15 residues. CDR3 sequence reads: CASDLRRPPHYGYTF. The CDR3, as DNA: TGTGCCAGCGATCTAAGGCGGCCACCCCACTATGGCTACACCTTC.

Turning to this clone: The sample contains more than one DNA sequence encoding this CDR3. This rearrangement joins TRBV5-1 to TRBJ2-3, with unresolved D. The CDR3 spans 15 residues. CDR1 is SGHRS and CDR2 is YFSETQ in the germline V gene. V was pared by 3 bases and J by 3 bases, with 14 bases between. CDR3 coding DNA: TGCGCCAGCAGCTATTCCTTTAGATTAACAGATACGCAGTATTTT. Protein product: CASSYSFRLTDTQYF.

This chain uses TRBV4-1 with TRBJ2-3, with D possibly matching TRBD1 (5 bases). Germline-derived CDR1 and CDR2 are MGHRA and YSYEKL. V lost 1 base to trimming and J lost 3 bases, with 8 bases between them. This CDR3 contains 14 residues. CDR3 protein: CASSQVAGTDTQYF. The CDR3 DNA reads TGCGCCAGCAGCCAAGTCGCAGGGACAGATACGCAGTATTTT.

The chain employs TRBV9 and TRBJ1-6; D is unclear. This CDR3 comprises 15 residues. V lost 0 bases and J 9 bases, leaving 13 bases between the germline ends. CDR1 is SGDLS and CDR2 is YYNGEE in the germline V gene. The CDR3 loop is CASSVGGISVSPLHF. CDR3 in DNA: TGTGCCAGCAGCGTAGGAGGGATCTCGGTTTCACCCCTCCACTTT.

This clone was counted a few times. The genes are TRBV5-6 and TRBJ1-5; TRBD1 is a possible D gene (5 bases). The ends were cut back, 1 base at V and 7 bases at J, with 15 bases in the middle. The V gene's germline CDR1 is SGHDT and CDR2 YYEEEE. This CDR3 comprises 15 residues. CDR3 loop: CASSLYRSYGQPQHF. CDR3 DNA sequence: TGTGCCAGCAGCTTGTACAGGAGTTATGGGCAGCCCCAGCATTTT. The complete variable domain, with remaining parts taken from reference TRBV5-6 and TRBJ1-5, reads DAGVTQSPTHLIKTRGQQVTLRCSPKSGHDTVSWYQQALGQGPQFIFQYYEEEERQRGNFPDRFSGHQFPNYSSELNVNALLLGDSALYLCASSLYRSYGQPQHFGDGTRLSIL.

The V and J genes are TRBV27 and TRBJ1-6; 10 nucleotides line up with TRBD1. This CDR3 has 14 residues. Germline loops: CDR1 MNHEY, CDR2 SMNVEV (reference sequence). The J segment lost 10 bases and the V segment lost 7 bases, leaving 7 bases of the junction unmatched. CDR3 loop: CASKGDRGSSPLHF. CDR3 in DNA: TGTGCCAGCAAGGGGGACAGGGGTTCATCACCCCTCCACTTT.

The genes are TRBV4-2 and TRBJ1-1; 7 bases are shared with TRBD1. V shed 2 bases, J shed 4 bases, and the junction held 4 bases outside the gene matches. The CDR3 length is 14 residues. The germline V gene encodes CDR1 LGHNA and CDR2 YNFKEQ. The CDR3 bases are TGTGCCAGCAGCCAAAGGGGGCTAGGCACTGAAGCTTTCTTT. Its translation: CASSQRGLGTEAFF.

This sequence joins TRBV6-5 and TRBJ2-5; 12 bases are a match to TRBD1. The end of the DNA is better explained by TRBJ2-7, so the J call may be wrong. The CDR3 sequence is 15 residues long. CDR1 MNHEY and CDR2 SVGAGI come from the germline V gene. This CDR3 is CASSGGTGGKYEQYF. CDR3 bases: TGTGCCAGCAGCGGAGGGACAGGGGGCAAGTACGAGCAGTACTTC.

This clone occurred a few times. V is TRBV6-6 and J is TRBJ1-1; 7 nucleotides agree with TRBD1. Germline V gene lookup returns CDR1 MNHNY and CDR2 SVGAGI (reference sequence). The CDR3 covers 11 residues. V was pared by 6 bases and J by 11 bases, with 6 bases of the junction left unmatched. CDR3 loop: CASREQGRAFF. The CDR3, as DNA: TGTGCCAGCAGAGAACAGGGGAGGGCTTTCTTT.

This sequence joins TRBV27 and TRBJ1-1, with D possibly matching TRBD1 (6 bases). The CDR3 loop spans 15 amino acids. V was clipped by 2 bases and J by 1 base, with 11 bases between them. Germline lookup yields CDR1 MNHEY and CDR2 SMNVEV (reference sequence). The CDR3 coding sequence is TGTGCCAGCAGTTTAATAAGGGGGAAGAACACTGAAGCTTTCTTT. It is translated as CASSLIRGKNTEAFF.

This chain uses TRBV7-9 with TRBJ2-5; 11 bases map to TRBD1. Judging by the DNA end, TRBJ2-7 fits better; the J call may be wrong. This CDR3 region has 14 residues. Germline V gene data show CDR1 as SEHNR and CDR2 as FQNEAQ (reference sequence). CDR3 DNA sequence: TGTGCCAGCAGACCCGGACAGGGGGCTAACGAGCAGTACTTC. Translating it yields CASRPGQGANEQYF.

In this sample, this clone turned up a few times. The CDR3 DNA sequence: TGTGCCTGGAGTGTAGGGGGCTCCTATAATTCACCCCTCCACTTT. Protein: CAWSVGGSYNSPLHF. V usage is TRBV30 and J usage is TRBJ1-6; tentatively, D is TRBD1 (6 bases). This CDR3 has 15 amino acids. Germline V gives CDR1 GTSNPN, CDR2 SVGIG (reference sequence). V gave up 0 bases and J gave up 0 bases, with 6 bases separating them.

The chain employs TRBV11-2 and TRBJ2-7, with 11 positions matching TRBD1. The CDR3 consists of 16 residues. V lost 4 bases to trimming and J lost 4 bases; unmatched junction nucleotides: 9. Germline V gene data show CDR1 as SGHAT and CDR2 as FQNNGV. The CDR3 DNA reads TGTGCCAGCAGCTCGCTAAAAGGGACAGGGGGATACGAGCAGTACTTC. Its translation is CASSSLKGTGGYEQYF.

The sample holds many counts of this clone. The chain recombines TRBV9 with TRBJ2-2; weak D call: TRBD1 (5 bases). The CDR3 totals 13 residues. V was shortened by 2 bases and J by 7 bases, with 9 bases between the two germline ends. Per the germline V gene, CDR1 is SGDLS and CDR2 is YYNGEE. In DNA, the CDR3 is TGTGCCAGCAGCGTTAGAGACAGCGGGGAGCTGTTTTTT. It codes for CASSVRDSGELFF. The whole variable domain, remainder taken from reference TRBV9 and TRBJ2-2, is DSGVTQTPKHLITATGQRVTLRCSPRSGDLSVYWYQQSLDQGLQFLIQYYNGEERAKGNILERFSAQQFPDLHSELNLSSLELGDSALYFCASSVRDSGELFFGEGSRLTVL.

Of note for this clone: The junction does not match germline at one end; this may be a read error. The chain carries TRBV29-1 and TRBJ2-3; weak D call: TRBD2 (6 bases). This CDR3 is built from 14 residues. Germline V gene data show CDR1 as SQVTM and CDR2 as ANQGSEA. The CDR3 DNA reads as TGCGGCGTTGACGACCCGGGGGTAAAGGGTACGCAGTATTTT. This gives the protein CGVDDPGVKGTQYF.

This sequence joins TRBV4-2 and TRBJ1-6; tentative D call: TRBD1 (5 bases). V lost 2 bases and J 5 bases, leaving 16 bases between the germline ends. The CDR3 spans 17 residues. The germline CDR1 and CDR2 sequences are LGHNA and YNFKEQ. CDR3 loop: CASSQFDSNSDNSPLHF. The CDR3 DNA reads TGTGCCAGCAGCCAATTCGACAGTAACTCAGATAATTCACCCCTCCACTTT.